The entry that follows covers one TCR beta chain sequence. This specimen comes from a study of blood T cell repertoires in COVID-19. For the study at large: Spain, Italy and the United States supplied samples that represented acute and convalescent COVID-19. The cDNA or gDNA used as material had been derived from T cells, B-cell-depleted T cells, or PBMCs.

The V gene's germline CDR1 is MDHEN and CDR2 SYDVKM. Trimming cost V 6 bases and J 1 base, with 13 bases left between them. This CDR3 comprises 15 residues. Methods used by the authors: The authors estimated nucleated cell counts from reference gene primer amplification. Data came from immunoSEQ multiplex PCR; TCRdb stores just in-frame clones and leaves some out. V, J and clone size were drawn from that table, and D and trimming were deduced from the DNA. The data show 200,000 or so clones, 70% to 90% seen once. The sequence was collected from a man in his 60s with acute or convalescent COVID-19. Sequenced material: peripheral blood. This rearrangement joins TRBV28 to TRBJ1-5; no firm D call. The CDR3 nucleotides read TGTGCCAGCAGCTTAACCGGGTGGAGCAATCAGCCCCAGCATTTT. Translation gives CASSLTGWSNQPQHF.